These 11 T cell receptor beta chains came from one sample sequenced in a study of T cells expressing NK-cell markers (dated by TCRdb to the early 2020s). Libraries were made using 5' RACE. Sequenced using an Illumina HiSeq 2000. TCRdb reprocessed the reads; each CDR3 protein sequence makes one entry, and DNA is unavailable. This sample's table carries over 150,000 distinct CDR3 sequences. The ten largest clones add up to about 19% of the sample. Sequencing used blood T cells: a sorted CD56 or NKG2C T cell subset, CD4+ or CD8+ T cells, or bulk PBMC T cells (not recorded which). All receptors come from a man between 18 and 69 years old in good health.

The V gene is TRBV7-8, the J gene TRBJ1-1; the D gene TCRdb calls, TRBD1, cannot be checked with no DNA. The CDR3 spans 16 residues. Germline CDR1 SGHVS, CDR2 FQNEAQ. Here the CDR3 reads CASSTRTGREDTEAFF.

The chain recombines TRBV20-1 with TRBJ2-7; TCRdb reports TRBD1, a call that lacks DNA to check it against. This CDR3 contains 15 residues. Looked up from germline, CDR1 is DFQATT and CDR2 is SNEGSKA (reference sequence). CDR3: CSAKGWDRDTGEQYF.

The J gene is TRBJ2-3, the V gene TRBV12-3 or TRBV12-4; TCRdb reports TRBD1, a call that lacks DNA to check it against. The CDR3 has 15 residues. The CDR3 here is CASSLDRVSSDTQYF.

V usage is TRBV5-3 and J usage is TRBJ1-5. TRBV5-3 is given ORF status, its function remaining uncertain. This CDR3 is 11 amino acids long. CDR3 sequence reads: CARSGDQPQHF.

The J gene is TRBJ2-3, the V gene TRBV10-2. CDR1 and CDR2 from the germline V gene are WSHSY and SAAADI. The CDR3 has 13 amino acids. CDR3 sequence: CASSESLADTQYF.

J is TRBJ1-2 and V is TRBV5-1. Germline V gene lookup returns CDR1 SGHRS and CDR2 YFSETQ. The length of the CDR3 is 15 residues. CDR3 sequence reads: CASSLWNSHNYGYTF.

This chain connects TRBV6-2 or TRBV6-3 to TRBJ2-7; there is no DNA to check the TCRdb D call of TRBD2. The germline V gene has CDR1 MNHEY and CDR2 SVGEGT. The CDR3 runs 16 residues. The CDR3 reads CASMGRSWEYSYEQYF.

The chain combines TRBV14 with TRBJ2-7; as DNA is missing, the TRBD2 call by TCRdb cannot be tested. Germline V gene lookup returns CDR1 SGHDN and CDR2 FVKESK. This CDR3 has 18 amino acids. This chain's CDR3 is CASSQGVRGTSVSYEQYF. Full variable domain (rest looked up from reference TRBV14 and TRBJ2-7): EAGVTQFPSHSVIEKGQTVTLRCDPISGHDNLYWYRRVMGKEIKFLLHFVKESKQDESGMPNNRFLAERTGGTYSTLKVQPAELEDSGVYFCASSQGVRGTSVSYEQYFGPGTRLTVT.

The chain employs TRBV12-3 or TRBV12-4 and TRBJ1-2. The CDR3 extends over 14 amino acids. CDR3 residues: CASSTNSRPYGYTF.

The gene calls are TRBV12-3 or TRBV12-4 and TRBJ1-5; checking the TCRdb D call of TRBD1 is not possible without DNA. The CDR3 totals 14 residues. The CDR3 region is CASSFGQGNQPQHF.

The rearrangement links TRBV12-3 or TRBV12-4 to TRBJ2-1; the D call of TRBD1 rests on TCRdb alone, since no DNA is present to check it. The CDR3 is 18 residues long. CDR3 amino acids: CASSSWTGSRPRRGEQFF.